This T cell receptor beta chain was found in a study of T cell responses to AZD1222 COVID-19 vaccine. TCRdb keeps only in-frame clones here, not all; method: immunoSEQ multiplex PCR. The data contain approximately 150,000 clones, roughly nine tenths of them singletons. General study points: Donors were chiefly white British, with a greater number of females, and clonal diversity was perhaps underestimated.

The V gene end was trimmed by 3 bases and the J gene end by 5 bases; junction bases not matched to a gene: 9. CDR1 is SGHTA and CDR2 is FQGNSA in the germline V gene. The CDR3 has 15 residues. Comments on this clone: What it binds is unknown.

This material consisted of peripheral blood, taken 28 days after the second AZD1222 dose. This rearrangement joins TRBV7-2 to TRBJ1-2, with 7 bases fitting TRBD1. The source of this sequence is an adult who received the AZD1222 COVID-19 vaccine. CDR3 in DNA: TGTGCCAGCAGCTTTTCTGCCGGGACAGAATATGGCTACACCTTC. It codes for CASSFSAGTEYGYTF.